The 27 T cell receptor beta chains listed next were all sequenced from one sample in a study of a mutant IDH1 vaccine in newly diagnosed glioma. TCRdb keeps only in-frame clones here, not all; method: immunoSEQ multiplex PCR. The table includes tens of thousands of clones, roughly 83% detected once. Documented time point: week 35, safety follow-up. A 20-mer mutant IDH1 peptide at 300 ug was injected subcutaneously with topical imiquimod. These receptors have no identified antigens. The sequences come from PBMCs, collected from a glioma patient whose treatment included an IDH1 peptide vaccine. The source of these receptors is a young man with glioma.

Concerning this clone: One junction end disagrees with the germline gene, perhaps due to a read error. This chain uses TRBV7-7 with TRBJ2-7; 9 nucleotides align to TRBD1. This CDR3 region has 15 residues. Germline values: CDR1 SSHAT, CDR2 FNYEAQ (reference sequence). Here the CDR3 DNA reads TGTGCTAGCAGCAGGGGGACAGGGAATCGGTACGAGCAGTACTTC. This translates into CASSRGTGNRYEQYF.

This chain joins TRBV27 and TRBJ2-7; no clear D. Germline values: CDR1 MNHEY, CDR2 SMNVEV (reference sequence). The V end was cut by 3 bases, the J end by 6 bases, with 18 bases between. CDR3 size: 15 residues. The CDR3 protein is CASSFRPDGAGEQYF. In nucleotides, the CDR3 is TGTGCCAGCAGTTTTCGACCCGACGGAGCCGGCGAGCAGTACTTC.

The chain is built from TRBV5-6 and TRBJ1-2; tentatively, D is TRBD1 (5 bases). The CDR3 extends over 13 amino acids. Germline V gene sequence: CDR1 SGHDT, CDR2 YYEEEE. V was cut by 1 base and J by 4 bases, with 8 bases left in between. The CDR3 reads CASSLPGTYGYTF. CDR3 nucleotides: TGTGCCAGCAGCTTGCCAGGGACCTATGGCTACACCTTC.

The chain joins TRBV30 to TRBJ2-2; D uncertain. This CDR3 is built from 12 residues. V was trimmed by 0 bases and J by 6 bases, leaving 5 bases between them. The germline V gene has CDR1 GTSNPN and CDR2 SVGIG (reference sequence). Here the CDR3 reads CAWSVTAGELFF. The CDR3 DNA is TGTGCCTGGAGTGTCACGGCCGGGGAGCTGTTTTTT. The variable domain in full, completed from reference TRBV30 and TRBJ2-2, reads SQTIHQWPATLVQPVGSPLSLECTVEGTSNPNLYWYRQAAGRGLQLLFYSVGIGQISSEVPQNLSASRPQDRQFILSSKKLLLSDSGFYLCAWSVTAGELFFGEGSRLTVL.

The chain uses TRBV18 and TRBJ1-2; 7 bases line up with TRBD1. J gave up 5 bases and V 4 bases, and 7 bases lay outside the gene matches. CDR3 length equals 14 residues. The germline V gene has CDR1 KGHSH and CDR2 LQKENI. The CDR3 region is CASSLDRAGYGYTF. The CDR3 DNA reads as TGTGCCAGCTCACTTGACAGGGCAGGTTATGGCTACACCTTC.

The CDR3 reads CASNSLGAGEETQYF. DNA for the CDR3: TGTGCCAGTAACAGTCTCGGAGCGGGGGAGGAGACCCAGTACTTC. The V gene is TRBV19, the J gene TRBJ2-5, with 8 bases matching TRBD2. The V gene's germline CDR1 is LNHDA and CDR2 SQIVND (reference sequence). The trim removed 7 bases at V and 5 bases at J, leaving 12 bases unmatched. CDR3 length: 15 residues.

This clone came up once. The chain recombines TRBV7-2 with TRBJ2-3; 9 bases align to TRBD1. Trimming removed 3 bases from V and 2 bases from J; junction bases left unmatched: 9. CDR3 size: 17 residues. From germline, CDR1 is SGHTA and CDR2 FQGNSA. The CDR3 here is CASSFGTGTLYTDTQYF. The DNA for the CDR3 is TGTGCCAGCAGCTTCGGGACAGGGACCCTCTACACAGATACGCAGTATTTT.

CDR3 sequence: CASSYDGGGRGYTF. The CDR3 coding sequence is TGTGCCAGCAGTTACGACGGAGGGGGCCGTGGCTACACCTTC. This rearrangement joins TRBV6-5 to TRBJ1-2; 7 bases align to TRBD1. The CDR3 totals 14 residues. From germline, CDR1 is MNHEY and CDR2 SVGAGI. The V gene end was trimmed by 2 bases and the J gene end by 7 bases; junction bases not matched to a gene: 7.

This chain joins TRBV4-3 and TRBJ2-7, with TRBD1 matching 7 bases. V shed 3 bases, J shed 0 bases, and the junction held 11 bases outside the gene matches. CDR1 and CDR2 (germline): LGHNA, YSLEER. CDR3 size: 17 residues. The CDR3 region has the DNA TGCGCCAGCAGCCAGATTGCGACAGGGCTGAGCTCCTACGAGCAGTACTTC. It encodes CASSQIATGLSSYEQYF.

The CDR3, as DNA: TGTGCCAGCAGCTCAGTGGTGATGGGAAACACCATATATTTT. This sequence encodes CASSSVVMGNTIYF. The V and J genes are TRBV5-5 and TRBJ1-3; unclear D gene. V dropped 3 bases and J dropped 4 bases, with 11 bases sitting between them. Germline V CDR1 and CDR2: SGHKS, YYEKEE (reference sequence). The CDR3 runs 14 residues.

This clone was picked up one time. This sequence joins TRBV7-9 and TRBJ2-1; D is possibly TRBD1 or TRBD2 (6 bases each). Per the germline V gene, CDR1 is SEHNR and CDR2 is FQNEAQ (reference sequence). This CDR3 has 15 residues. Between the trimmed V and J ends, which lost 3 bases and 5 bases, there was a span of 14 bases. CDR3 sequence reads: CASSFSRGLHNEQFF. Written as DNA, the CDR3 is TGTGCCAGCAGCTTTTCCCGGGGGCTTCACAATGAGCAGTTCTTC.

This chain links TRBV27 with TRBJ2-2; 9 bases map to TRBD2. The CDR3 runs 16 residues. Germline V gives CDR1 MNHEY, CDR2 SMNVEV (reference sequence). V trimming: 2 bases; J trimming: 0 bases; junction bases outside the gene matches: 1. The CDR3 bases are TGTGCCAGCAGTTTACCTAGCGGGGCGAACACCGGGGAGCTGTTTTTT. This encodes CASSLPSGANTGELFF.

This chain links TRBV9 with TRBJ1-1; 11 nucleotides match TRBD1. The CDR3 spans 15 residues. J lost 10 bases, V lost 3 bases, and 11 bases had no gene match. Germline V lookup: CDR1 SGDLS, CDR2 YYNGEE. The CDR3 loop reads CASSALGQGAQGAFF. CDR3 in DNA: TGTGCCAGCAGCGCCCTAGGACAGGGGGCGCAAGGAGCTTTCTTT.

The rearrangement uses TRBV5-6 and TRBJ2-1, with a tentative D call TRBD2 (5 bases). The germline V gene encodes CDR1 SGHDT and CDR2 YYEEEE. This CDR3 comprises 15 residues. Trimming cost V 4 bases and J 6 bases, with 17 bases left between them. CDR3 sequence (DNA): TGTGCCAGCAGCCAACTCCCGGGAACCATCAATGAGCAGTTCTTC. Its protein is CASSQLPGTINEQFF.

The table lists this clone with a few counts. In DNA, the CDR3 is TGCGCCAGCAGCCATGATACAGGGTTTCGGGGCTACACCTTC. Its translation is CASSHDTGFRGYTF. The J gene is TRBJ1-2, the V gene TRBV4-1, with TRBD1 as a possible D gene (6 bases). The CDR3 totals 14 residues. The germline gives CDR1 MGHRA, CDR2 YSYEKL. V lost 3 bases and J 8 bases, leaving 16 bases between the germline ends.

J is TRBJ2-7 and V is TRBV7-8, with TRBD1 matching 7 bases. V lost 5 bases to trimming and J lost 2 bases; unmatched junction nucleotides: 6. From germline, CDR1 is SGHVS and CDR2 FQNEAQ. The length of the CDR3 is 14 residues. The CDR3 spells CASSPRQGAYEQYF. The DNA for the CDR3 is TGTGCCAGCAGCCCCAGACAGGGTGCCTACGAGCAGTACTTC.

This clone was seen a few times. In DNA, the CDR3 is TGTGCCAGCAGCTTTCCCCAAGCCAAGCGGGCTGAAGCTTTCTTT. Encoded protein: CASSFPQAKRAEAFF. The chain carries TRBV5-6 and TRBJ1-1; D unclear. CDR3 length: 15 amino acids. Germline V gene lookup returns CDR1 SGHDT and CDR2 YYEEEE. V dropped 2 bases and J dropped 6 bases, with 17 bases sitting between them.

V and J are TRBV7-2 and TRBJ2-3; no reliable D call. CDR1 is SGHTA, CDR2 FQGNSA, per germline. CDR3 length equals 16 residues. The V end lost 1 base, the J end lost 3 bases, and 14 bases lay between the germline ends. Here the CDR3 DNA reads TGTGCCAGCAGCTTAGTCGTCACACGTCGTACAGATACGCAGTATTTT. It encodes CASSLVVTRRTDTQYF.

The rearrangement joins TRBV29-1 to TRBJ2-1; D assignment may be TRBD1 or TRBD2 (6 bases each). Germline V gene sequence: CDR1 SQVTM, CDR2 ANQGSEA. The V end was cut by 4 bases, the J end by 4 bases, with 17 bases between. The CDR3 contains 15 residues. The CDR3 DNA sequence: TGCAGCGTTGTAAGCTACGGGGGCCAGTACAATGAGCAGTTCTTC. This codes for CSVVSYGGQYNEQFF.

The rearrangement links TRBV5-1 to TRBJ2-2; D is perhaps TRBD1 (5 bases). The CDR3 is 17 residues long. V lost 0 bases to trimming and J lost 2 bases, with 14 bases between them. The germline CDR1 and CDR2 sequences are SGHRS and YFSETQ. The DNA of the CDR3 is TGCGCCAGCAGCTTGGGTGGGGCAGGCCGAAACACCGGGGAGCTGTTTTTT. This codes for CASSLGGAGRNTGELFF.

The chain couples TRBV28 to TRBJ1-3, with D perhaps matching TRBD1 (6 bases). The ends were cut back, 3 bases at V and 1 base at J, with 16 bases in the middle. Germline V lookup: CDR1 MDHEN, CDR2 SYDVKM. CDR3 length equals 17 residues. The CDR3 reads CASSFPTGLGSGNTIYF. The CDR3 coding sequence is TGTGCCAGCAGTTTCCCGACAGGATTGGGTTCTGGAAACACCATATATTTT.

The chain carries TRBV6-4 and TRBJ2-6, with a tentative D call TRBD1 (7 bases). V gave up 8 bases and J gave up 1 base, with 15 bases separating them. CDR3 length: 16 amino acids. Germline V CDR1 and CDR2: MRHNA, SNTAGT. In DNA form, the CDR3 reads TGTGCCAGCCAGAGGGACAGCGGGTCTGGGGCCAACGTCCTGACTTTC. It specifies CASQRDSGSGANVLTF.

The V gene is TRBV10-3, the J gene TRBJ1-2; TRBD1 might be the D (6 bases). Trimming shortened V by 2 bases and J by 4 bases, and 20 bases separated the two germline ends. The CDR3 covers 17 residues. Per germline, CDR1 ENHRY and CDR2 SYGVKD. In nucleotides, the CDR3 is TGTGCCATCAGTGAGGACGGACAGCCCACTACGAGCTATGGCTACACCTTC. Its translation is CAISEDGQPTTSYGYTF.

The chain is built from TRBV19 and TRBJ2-7; 10 bases agree with TRBD2. CDR3 length: 14 residues. Germline V lookup: CDR1 LNHDA, CDR2 SQIVND (reference sequence). Germline trimming cut 5 bases from V and 4 bases from J; bases unmatched to any gene: 5. The CDR3, as DNA: TGTGCCAGTAGTCCTGGACTAGCGGCGTACGAGCAGTACTTC. It yields the protein CASSPGLAAYEQYF.

This clone was observed a handful of times. The V gene is TRBV10-3, the J gene TRBJ1-2, with a tentative D call TRBD1 (5 bases). Germline V CDR1 and CDR2: ENHRY, SYGVKD. The V and J ends lost 6 bases and 4 bases respectively, with 15 bases between them. This CDR3 is built from 14 residues. CDR3 in DNA: TGTGCCATCAGCACCCCAGGGTCCGGCTATGGCTACACCTTC. Translation: CAISTPGSGYGYTF.

The chain uses TRBV4-3 and TRBJ2-3; TRBD2 matches 16 bases. CDR1 is LGHNA and CDR2 is YSLEER in the germline V gene. Losses at the gene ends were 1 base for V and 4 bases for J; bases not matched to a gene: 2. The CDR3 has 17 amino acids. CDR3 sequence reads: CASSQAGTSGRADTQYF. The CDR3 nucleotides read TGCGCCAGCAGCCAAGCCGGGACTAGCGGGAGGGCAGATACGCAGTATTTT.

V is TRBV2 and J is TRBJ2-1, with 7 bases fitting TRBD2. Germline CDR1 and CDR2: SNHLY and FYNNEI. V trimming: 0 bases; J trimming: 15 bases; junction bases outside the gene matches: 11. The CDR3 covers 14 residues. CDR3 nucleotides: TGTGCCAGCAGTGAAGCTGGACTAGATCGTTCGGGGTTCTTC. It yields the protein CASSEAGLDRSGFF.